The T cell receptor beta chain described here comes from a study of blood T cell repertoires in COVID-19. V shed 6 bases and J shed 4 bases, with 13 bases lying between them. In germline, CDR1 is SQVTM, CDR2 ANQGSEA. The CDR3 runs to 12 residues. Sequenced by immunoSEQ multiplex PCR; TCRdb stores in-frame clones only, minus some. Of approximately 160,000 clones in the sample, roughly 84% were seen once. The receptor comes from a woman aged 60-75 years with acute or convalescent COVID-19. The gene calls are TRBV29-1 and TRBJ2-7; weak D call: TRBD2 (6 bases). The specimen sequenced was peripheral blood. The CDR3 spells CSVFRGGYEQYF. The CDR3 DNA reads as TGCAGCGTCTTTCGGGGAGGATACGAGCAGTACTTC.